The next 21 T cell receptor beta chains were all read from a single sample in a study of human T cells and chemical hapten exposure. Time point described: patch test 1, 2 weeks after DPC sensitization. Treatment indicated: therapeutic diphenylcyclopropenone sensitization with weekly scalp DPC. TCRdb reprocessed the RACE reads via MiXCR and lists one record per CDR3 protein. The sample lists roughly 160,000 distinct CDR3 sequences, around 15% occurring once. The starting material was whole blood, obtained in connection with sensitization to the hapten diphenylcyclopropenone (DPC). These receptor sequences come from a woman aged 25-40 years with alopecia areata. Some clones in this sample may be carry-over from other donors' samples.

In this sample, this clonotype turned up many times. The chain uses TRBV27 and TRBJ1-5; D possibly corresponds to TRBD1 (6 bases). Trimming removed 1 base at V and 4 bases at J, with 8 bases between. CDR1 and CDR2 from the germline V gene are MNHEY and SMNVEV (reference sequence). The CDR3 is 14 residues long. This CDR3 is CASSLFQGNQPQHF. Written as DNA, the CDR3 is TGTGCCAGCAGTTTATTTCAGGGGAATCAGCCCCAGCATTTT.

This clonotype was counted between two and nine times. This sequence joins TRBV19 and TRBJ1-5; TRBD1 aligns across 8 bases. Germline CDR1 and CDR2: LNHDA and SQIVND (reference sequence). V was pared by 7 bases and J by 6 bases, with 14 bases of the junction left unmatched. CDR3 length: 16 amino acids. CDR3 residues: CASTYGGQGSSQPQHF. CDR3 nucleotide sequence: TGTGCCAGTACCTATGGCGGACAGGGATCGAGTCAGCCCCAGCATTTT.

V gene TRBV7-2 combines with J gene TRBJ1-1; TRBD1 is a possible D gene (5 bases). CDR3 length: 13 amino acids. Trimming left V 3 bases short and J 4 bases short, with 9 bases between. Germline CDR1 SGHTA, CDR2 FQGNSA. In nucleotides, the CDR3 is TGTGCCAGCAGCTTCAAGGGGAGCACTGAAGCTTTCTTT. Translated: CASSFKGSTEAFF.

The chain joins TRBV7-6 to TRBJ2-5; the D is unclear. Per germline, CDR1 SGHVS and CDR2 FNYEAQ. The CDR3 consists of 12 residues. V was cut by 6 bases and J by 1 base, with 6 bases left in between. DNA of the CDR3: TGTGCCAGCAGACAGTTCCAAGAGACCCAGTACTTC. Translation gives CASRQFQETQYF.

This clonotype occurred many times. The chain employs TRBV20-1 and TRBJ2-1, with D perhaps matching TRBD1 (5 bases). V gave up 2 bases and J gave up 5 bases, with 16 bases separating them. Germline values: CDR1 DFQATT, CDR2 SNEGSKA (reference sequence). The CDR3 has 15 residues. The CDR3 sequence is CSARHIGLGDNEQFF. The DNA for the CDR3 is TGCAGTGCTAGACACATAGGGTTAGGGGACAATGAGCAGTTCTTC.

This clonotype was observed at least ten times. The CDR3 region is CASSSRQMTGETGELFF. CDR3 nucleotides: TGTGCCAGCAGCTCAAGACAAATGACAGGGGAAACCGGGGAGCTGTTTTTT. The rearrangement joins TRBV6-5 to TRBJ2-2; 8 bases are a match to TRBD1. The trim removed 6 bases at V and 5 bases at J, leaving 14 bases unmatched. The germline V gene encodes CDR1 MNHEY and CDR2 SVGAGI. The CDR3 contains 17 residues.

The chain is built from TRBV7-2 and TRBJ2-5, with 7 positions matching TRBD2. There are 14 residues in the CDR3. V was pared by 1 base and J by 5 bases, with 4 bases of the junction left unmatched. The germline gives CDR1 SGHTA, CDR2 FQGNSA. The CDR3 spells CASSLGGGVETQYF. The CDR3, as DNA: TGTGCCAGCAGCTTAGGGGGAGGGGTGGAGACCCAGTACTTC. The whole variable domain, remainder taken from reference TRBV7-2 and TRBJ2-5, is GAGVSQSPSNKVTEKGKDVELRCDPISGHTALYWYRQSLGQGLEFLIYFQGNSAPDKSGLPSDRFSAERTGGSVSTLTIQRTQQEDSAVYLCASSLGGGVETQYFGPGTRLLVL.

This clonotype was seen many times. This rearrangement joins TRBV15 to TRBJ1-1; the D is unclear. The length of the CDR3 is 14 residues. Looked up from germline, CDR1 is LNHNV and CDR2 is YYDKDF (reference sequence). V lost 0 bases and J 1 base, leaving 6 bases between the germline ends. This CDR3 reads CATSRDNKNTEAFF. As DNA, the CDR3 is TGTGCCACCAGCAGAGATAATAAGAACACTGAAGCTTTCTTT.

This clonotype occurred many times. The chain uses TRBV6-6 and TRBJ2-1; D is perhaps TRBD2 (6 bases). Germline V gene data show CDR1 as MNHNY and CDR2 as SVGAGI (reference sequence). The length of the CDR3 is 14 residues. Trimming pared 5 bases from V and 0 bases from J, leaving 8 bases between. CDR3 DNA: TGTGCCAGCAGTCTAGCGTCCTCCTACAATGAGCAGTTCTTC. Its protein product is CASSLASSYNEQFF.

This clonotype was seen more than once but under ten times. The chain combines TRBV5-1 with TRBJ2-1; 12 nucleotides agree with TRBD2. The CDR3 is 14 amino acids. V lost 6 bases and J lost 9; bases outside the gene matches: 7. The germline gives CDR1 SGHRS, CDR2 YFSETQ. This chain's CDR3 is CASKRLAGVPEQFF. In DNA form, the CDR3 reads TGCGCCAGCAAACGACTAGCGGGAGTTCCTGAGCAGTTCTTC.

CDR3 loop: CASSPGPRETQYF. CDR3 nucleotide sequence: TGTGCCAGCAGCCCCGGCCCCCGGGAGACCCAGTACTTC. J is TRBJ2-5 and V is TRBV6-5, with unresolved D. Germline CDR1 reads MNHEY; CDR2 reads SVGAGI. CDR3 length equals 13 residues. V was cut by 6 bases and J by 5 bases, with 13 bases left in between.

This clonotype has a handful of counts. The chain combines TRBV28 with TRBJ2-7; D gene ambiguous. The CDR3 length is 11 residues. Germline CDR1 is MDHEN and CDR2 is SYDVKM. V lost 5 bases, J lost 2 bases, and 4 bases lay in between. CDR3 sequence: CASSGTYEQYF. In nucleotides, the CDR3 is TGTGCCAGCAGTGGGACCTACGAGCAGTACTTC.

The V gene is TRBV7-2, the J gene TRBJ2-1, with TRBD2 matching 13 bases. Unmatched junction bases numbered 13, after V lost 5 bases and J lost 9 bases. The CDR3 is made up of 17 amino acids. CDR1 is SGHTA, CDR2 FQGNSA, per germline. The CDR3 here is CASSPRAGLAGRVEQFF. CDR3 bases: TGTGCCAGCAGCCCCCGTGCGGGACTAGCGGGGAGGGTTGAGCAGTTCTTC.

The genes are TRBV28 and TRBJ1-1; a possible D gene is TRBD1 (6 bases). Between the trimmed V and J ends, which lost 3 bases and 5 bases, there was a span of 13 bases. Germline V CDR1 and CDR2: MDHEN, SYDVKM. This CDR3 has 14 amino acids. The CDR3 DNA sequence: TGTGCCAGCAGTTTGCCGGGGGCTTATACTGAAGCTTTCTTT. This gives the protein CASSLPGAYTEAFF.

This chain uses TRBV20-1 with TRBJ2-7, with 7 bases matching TRBD1. Trimming at V came to 5 bases and at J to 2 bases, leaving 6 bases not matched to a gene. CDR1 is DFQATT and CDR2 is SNEGSKA in the germline V gene (reference sequence). CDR3 length equals 13 residues. The CDR3 nucleotides are TGCAGTGCTGAACAGGGGACGGCCTACGAGCAGTACTTC. It is translated as CSAEQGTAYEQYF.

The gene calls are TRBV7-3 and TRBJ2-1; TRBD2 matches 7 bases. This CDR3 region has 15 residues. Germline assignment: CDR1 SGHTA and CDR2 FQGTGA. With 3 bases clipped from V and 2 bases from J, the junction kept 4 bases outside the gene matches. The CDR3 bases are TGTGCCAGCAGCTTGTCCGCGGGGGCCTACAATGAGCAGTTCTTC. Protein product: CASSLSAGAYNEQFF.

This clonotype was detected a few times. The V gene is TRBV28, the J gene TRBJ1-6; unclear D gene. Trimming shortened V by 3 bases and J by 7 bases, and 4 bases separated the two germline ends. CDR1 and CDR2 from the germline V gene are MDHEN and SYDVKM. CDR3 length: 12 residues. The CDR3 bases are TGTGCCAGCAGTTTTCAGAATTCACCCCTCCACTTT. This translates into CASSFQNSPLHF.

In this sample, this clonotype turned up many times. The V call is TRBV20-1, the J call TRBJ1-6; D is unclear. The CDR3 is 14 residues long. V was shortened by 0 bases and J by 7 bases, with 10 bases between the two germline ends. Germline CDR1 DFQATT, CDR2 SNEGSKA (reference sequence). The CDR3 coding sequence is TGCAGTGCTAGAGATGCTACAATGAATTCACCCCTCCACTTT. It specifies CSARDATMNSPLHF.

V and J are TRBV13 and TRBJ1-1; no clear D gene. Germline loops: CDR1 PRHDT, CDR2 FYEKMQ (reference sequence). V was cut by 0 bases and J by 1 base, with 15 bases left in between. There are 17 residues in the CDR3. The CDR3 spells CASSLGSEGVWNTEAFF. The CDR3 coding sequence is TGTGCCAGCAGCTTAGGTTCGGAGGGAGTGTGGAACACTGAAGCTTTCTTT.

This clonotype was seen ten or more times. The chain couples TRBV7-2 to TRBJ1-2; 10 nucleotides agree with TRBD1. This CDR3 contains 13 residues. V lost 4 bases, J lost 6 bases, and 2 bases stayed unmatched. Germline V lookup: CDR1 SGHTA, CDR2 FQGNSA. The CDR3 DNA sequence: TGTGCCAGCAGCTGGGACAGGGGCGATGGCTACACCTTC. Translation: CASSWDRGDGYTF.

The rearrangement links TRBV12-3 or TRBV12-4 to TRBJ1-2; D not resolved. The CDR3 consists of 13 residues. V was clipped by 5 bases and J by 0 bases, with 7 bases between them. The CDR3 is CASSAVANYGYTF. The CDR3 DNA reads as TGTGCCAGCAGTGCGGTGGCTAACTATGGCTACACCTTC.